This TCR beta chain originates from a study of cytomegalovirus exposure and HLA in healthy donors. The study's findings and limits: Accurate HLA-A and HLA-B prediction from TCR beta sequences was reported for most subjects.

J was trimmed by 8 bases and V by 5 bases; bases with no gene match: 12. The CDR3 extends over 14 amino acids. Germline V gives CDR1 SGHVS, CDR2 FNYEAQ. PCR used 60 Vbeta primers and 13 Jbeta primers. Data came from immunoSEQ multiplex PCR; TCRdb stores just in-frame clones and leaves some out. The sample shows 150,000 to 200,000 clones, roughly four fifths of them seen only once. This clone has only one observation. Its matching antigen is unknown. The sequenced sample consisted of PBMCs. V usage is TRBV7-6 and J usage is TRBJ2-7; 7 bases are a match to TRBD1. The origin of this receptor is a man aged 40-55 years in good health and CMV-seronegative. The chain's CDR3 is CASSPGTAGVKQYF. CDR3 DNA: TGTGCCAGCAGCCCCGGGACAGCCGGTGTCAAGCAGTACTTC.